This T cell receptor (beta chain) comes out of a study of HIV-infected patients and healthy controls. Whole-study results and caveats: Untreated HIV+ repertoires had roughly threefold fewer distinct CDR3s and lower Shannon diversity than healthy controls. In HIV-infected patients, the apparent post-therapy Gini index recovery did not replicate in size-matched data.

Trimming left V 1 base short and J 5 bases short, with 8 bases between. The CDR3 is 13 residues long. Germline V lookup: CDR1 SGHTA, CDR2 FQGNSA. Whole blood was used without fractionation, so all unsorted peripheral T cells were included. Nine to eleven uninfected healthy donors were sampled as controls, a few sampled twice approximately 3 months apart. Reverse transcription used approximately 500 ng RNA and constant-region primers for alpha and beta. Each of the alpha and beta chains got its own library through chain-specific third strand synthesis with indices. Using its own MiXCR run on the 5' RACE reads, TCRdb lists one record per CDR3 protein. The sample holds some 9,300 distinct CDR3 sequences, approximately 5.3% seen once. In the case of this clonotype: No antigen is known for it.

The source is an adult in good health. The chain has TRBV7-2 and TRBJ1-2; D is unclear. Source material: blood. The CDR3 DNA reads as TGTGCCAGCAGCTTAGTCGGCAAATATGGCTACACCTTC. Its protein product is CASSLVGKYGYTF.